These 21 T cell receptor beta chains share one sample of origin, sequenced in a study of shared T cell receptors in the human thymus. The table came from immunoSEQ multiplex PCR; TCRdb's copy has only in-frame clones and leaves some out. Among some 700,000 clones listed, approximately 88% were seen once. This sample was also put to use in a study of human thymus T cells.

Sequencing input: thymocytes. These receptor sequences come from a boy less than two years old with a congenital heart defect.

The genes are TRBV6-5 and TRBJ1-2; D unresolved. This CDR3 comprises 14 residues. Germline CDR1 and CDR2: MNHEY and SVGAGI. V lost 6 bases and J lost 2, with 13 bases in between. The CDR3 loop reads CASRSKRVNYGYTF. CDR3 in DNA: TGTGCCAGCAGGAGCAAACGGGTAAACTATGGCTACACCTTC.

This chain links TRBV6-1 with TRBJ1-1; TRBD1 matches 9 bases. Germline loops: CDR1 MNHNS, CDR2 SASEGT. V dropped 7 bases and J dropped 4; count of bases not matched to a gene: 4. The CDR3 consists of 13 residues. The CDR3, as DNA: TGTGCCAGCAATGGGACAGGGTCCACTGAAGCTTTCTTT. Amino acid sequence: CASNGTGSTEAFF.

This chain links TRBV6-1 with TRBJ2-2; 8 bases match TRBD2. CDR1 MNHNS and CDR2 SASEGT come from the germline V gene. V was pared by 1 base and J by 4 bases, with 8 bases of the junction left unmatched. The CDR3 extends over 17 amino acids. CDR3 in amino acids: CASSEGLDGRGTGELFF. The CDR3 DNA reads TGTGCCAGCAGTGAAGGGCTCGACGGGAGGGGCACCGGGGAGCTGTTTTTT.

The J gene is TRBJ2-7, the V gene TRBV6-6; 7 bases fit TRBD2. The germline V gene has CDR1 MNHNY and CDR2 SVGAGI (reference sequence). The CDR3 sequence is 14 residues long. The junction had 6 bases not matched to a gene; V was cut back by 6 bases and J by 1 base. Here the CDR3 DNA reads TGTGCCAGCAGAAGCGGGGACCCTTCCTACGAGCAGTACTTC. Translating it yields CASRSGDPSYEQYF.

Concerning this clone itself: This sample also contains other DNA sequences that code for the same CDR3. This rearrangement joins TRBV5-8 to TRBJ2-7; D remains unclear. CDR1 and CDR2 (germline): SGHTS, YDEGEE. V was pared by 0 bases and J by 3 bases, with 4 bases between. CDR3 size: 12 residues. The CDR3 coding sequence is TGTGCCAGCAGCTTGGTGAGCTACGAGCAGTACTTC. This sequence encodes CASSLVSYEQYF.

The chain joins TRBV11-3 to TRBJ2-1, with TRBD2 identical over 8 bases. The CDR3 is 15 residues long. The V gene end was trimmed by 3 bases and the J gene end by 8 bases; junction bases not matched to a gene: 9. CDR1 is SGHNT and CDR2 is YENEEA in the germline V gene. CDR3 sequence reads: CASSFPGLGVDEQFF. The CDR3 nucleotides are TGTGCCAGCAGCTTTCCGGGACTAGGGGTCGATGAGCAGTTCTTC.

The gene calls are TRBV7-8 and TRBJ1-1; 9 positions agree with TRBD1. The CDR3 has 19 residues. Trimming removed 4 bases from V and 0 bases from J; junction bases left unmatched: 15. Germline-derived CDR1 and CDR2 are SGHVS and FQNEAQ. DNA of the CDR3: TGTGCCAGCAGCTCGAGGCGGGGACAGGGTAGAGTAATGAACACTGAAGCTTTCTTT. Residues: CASSSRRGQGRVMNTEAFF. Looking up the rest from reference TRBV7-8 and TRBJ1-1 gives the full variable domain: GAGVSQSPRYKVAKRGQDVALRCDPISGHVSLFWYQQALGQGPEFLTYFQNEAQLDKSGLPSDRFFAERPEGSVSTLKIQRTQQEDSAVYLCASSSRRGQGRVMNTEAFFGQGTRLTVV.

This sequence joins TRBV12-1 and TRBJ2-1; TRBD2, the table's D call, lacks a check against the DNA. TRBV12-1 is marked as a pseudogene. The CDR3 sequence is 20 residues long. The CDR3 spells CASSRTGPKLGRRVYNEQFF. CDR3 in DNA: TGTGCCAGCAGCCGCACCGGGCCCAAGCTAGGCCGGCGGGTCTACAATGAGCAGTTCTTC.

The V and J genes are TRBV25-1 and TRBJ1-2; 12 bases agree with TRBD1. The ends lost 2 bases at V and 4 bases at J; junction bases unmatched: 8. CDR3 length: 17 residues. Germline CDR1 is MGHDK and CDR2 is SYGVNS. The CDR3 reads CASSEPGTGGPPYGYTF. The DNA of the CDR3 is TGTGCCAGCAGTGAACCCGGGACAGGGGGCCCCCCCTATGGCTACACCTTC.

CDR3 residues: CASSHSTRQDNEQFF. The CDR3 bases are TGCGCCAGCAGTCATTCCACACGCCAGGACAATGAGCAGTTCTTC. The chain is built from TRBV23-1 and TRBJ2-1; no clear D gene. TRBV23-1 qualifies as an ORF whose function is uncertain. The CDR3 is 15 amino acids. Trimming removed 3 bases from V and 5 bases from J, with 14 bases in between.

The chain couples TRBV28 to TRBJ1-1, with D unresolved. V lost 4 bases and J 2 bases, leaving 14 bases between the germline ends. CDR1 is MDHEN and CDR2 is SYDVKM in the germline V gene. This CDR3 has 15 amino acids. CDR3 loop: CASSSWAGPNTEAFF. CDR3 DNA sequence: TGTGCCAGCAGTTCATGGGCGGGCCCCAACACTGAAGCTTTCTTT.

The chain couples TRBV7-6 to TRBJ2-7, with TRBD1 matching 9 bases. Germline V gives CDR1 SGHVS, CDR2 FNYEAQ. This CDR3 region has 16 residues. Germline trimming cut 5 bases from V and 7 bases from J; bases unmatched to any gene: 15. CDR3: CASSLWPQDRGGEQYF. CDR3 coding DNA: TGTGCCAGCAGCCTTTGGCCCCAGGACAGGGGAGGGGAGCAGTACTTC.

This clone was seen more than once but under ten times. The rearrangement uses TRBV19 and TRBJ1-4; 7 bases agree with TRBD1. The junction had 1 base not matched to a gene; V was cut back by 4 bases and J by 8 bases. Germline-derived CDR1 and CDR2 are LNHDA and SQIVND (reference sequence). The CDR3 length is 12 residues. CDR3 protein: CASSRDSEKLFF. As DNA, the CDR3 is TGTGCCAGTAGTAGGGACAGCGAAAAACTGTTTTTT.

This clone has a single count. The chain joins TRBV5-1 to TRBJ2-3; the match to TRBD2 covers 11 bases. This CDR3 comprises 18 residues. CDR1 is SGHRS and CDR2 is YFSETQ in the germline V gene. The V and J ends lost 3 bases and 0 bases, in that order; junction bases with no gene match: 9. CDR3 nucleotide sequence: TGCGCCAGCAGCTCCGGGACTAGCGGACTCCCTAGCACAGATACGCAGTATTTT. As protein: CASSSGTSGLPSTDTQYF.

The rearrangement joins TRBV6-1 to TRBJ1-5; tentatively, D is TRBD1 (6 bases). V was pared by 4 bases and J by 5 bases, with 9 bases between. This CDR3 is built from 13 residues. Germline assignment: CDR1 MNHNS and CDR2 SASEGT. CDR3: CASSGGGDQPQHF. The CDR3 nucleotides are TGTGCCAGCAGTGGAGGGGGAGATCAGCCCCAGCATTTT.

This rearrangement joins TRBV14 to TRBJ1-1, with TRBD1 as a possible D gene (6 bases). V was trimmed by 0 bases and J by 4 bases, leaving 9 bases between them. The CDR3 extends over 14 amino acids. CDR1 is SGHDN and CDR2 is FVKESK in the germline V gene. The CDR3 DNA is TGTGCCAGCAGCCAAGAAGGGGGAAGCACTGAAGCTTTCTTT. It encodes CASSQEGGSTEAFF.

The chain is built from TRBV28 and TRBJ2-1, with TRBD2 matching 7 bases. The CDR3 contains 14 residues. V lost 2 bases and J lost 12; bases outside the gene matches: 10. Germline V gene data show CDR1 as MDHEN and CDR2 as SYDVKM. The DNA of the CDR3 is TGTGCCAGCAGTTTAGTAATTAGGAGGGAGGGGCAGTTCTTC. Translation gives CASSLVIRREGQFF. The full variable domain, with the rest looked up from reference TRBV28 and TRBJ2-1, is DVKVTQSSRYLVKRTGEKVFLECVQDMDHENMFWYRQDPGLGLRLIYFSYDVKMKEKGDIPEGYSVSREKKERFSLILESASTNQTSMYLCASSLVIRREGQFFGPGTRLTVL.

This clone was observed a handful of times. The chain uses TRBV19 and TRBJ2-7; 10 nucleotides match TRBD1. Trimming took 4 bases from V and 7 from J; bases not matched to a gene: 4. CDR3 size: 13 residues. Germline V lookup: CDR1 LNHDA, CDR2 SQIVND (reference sequence). Written as DNA, the CDR3 is TGTGCCAGTAGTACCGGGACAGGGGAAGAGCAGTACTTC. Its translation: CASSTGTGEEQYF.

The chain is built from TRBV23-1 and TRBJ1-1; no clear D. TRBV23-1 falls under the ORF class, with uncertain function. The germline V and J ends were trimmed by 8 bases and 0 bases, with 19 bases remaining between them. The CDR3 spans 16 residues. This chain's CDR3 is CASLYTRGGMNTEAFF. CDR3 DNA: TGCGCCAGCCTTTACACCCGGGGAGGAATGAACACTGAAGCTTTCTTT.

The rearrangement uses TRBV6-1 and TRBJ2-7; the match to TRBD1 covers 10 bases. The CDR3 loop spans 17 amino acids. J gave up 3 bases and V 4 bases, and 12 bases lay outside the gene matches. Germline V gene lookup returns CDR1 MNHNS and CDR2 SASEGT. The CDR3 DNA reads TGTGCCAGCAGTGCCCACCCCGTGGACAGGGGGTACTACGAGCAGTACTTC. Its translation: CASSAHPVDRGYYEQYF.

The chain combines TRBV5-4 with TRBJ2-3; no definite D call. Germline V gene lookup returns CDR1 SGHNT and CDR2 YYREEE (reference sequence). This CDR3 region has 16 residues. The germline V and J ends were trimmed by 2 bases and 1 base, with 14 bases remaining between them. The CDR3 coding sequence is TGTGCCAGCAGCTTTATCTCCGCGGAGCGCACAGATACGCAGTATTTT. This gives the protein CASSFISAERTDTQYF.